Listed below are T cell receptor beta chains from one sample, sequenced in a study of persistence of HIV-infected CD4 T cells. The table came from immunoSEQ multiplex PCR; TCRdb's copy has only in-frame clones and leaves some out. The sample lists tens of thousands of clones, about 88% occurring once. No antigen has been identified for these receptors. The sample consisted of CD4+ T cells sorted from PBMCs after roughly 18-hour stimulation, taken from a patient who received antiretroviral therapy. The receptors stem from an adult woman with HIV who was CMV-seropositive. Both conserved end residues are part of each CDR3. Fields, in order: J gene, D gene, V gene, clone size, CDR3 protein, CDR3 DNA. The D gene is left open where the match is weak. Clone size is stated in some rows and not others, as once, few, many or a class when expanded.

j_call: TRBJ1-2
d_call: TRBD1
v_call: TRBV5-1
clone_size: NA
cdr3_aa: CASSLGQGIYGYTF
cdr3_nt: TGCGCCAGCAGCTTGGGACAGGGCATCTATGGCTACACCTTC

j_call: TRBJ1-2
d_call: NA
v_call: TRBV3-1/TRBV3-2
clone_size: few
cdr3_aa: CASSNRDYGYTF
cdr3_nt: TGTGCCAGCAGCAACCGGGACTATGGCTACACCTTC

j_call: TRBJ1-2
d_call: NA
v_call: TRBV3-1/TRBV3-2
clone_size: NA
cdr3_aa: CASSPKRNRAHYGYTF
cdr3_nt: TGTGCCAGCAGCCCAAAGAGGAACAGGGCCCACTATGGCTACACCTTC

j_call: TRBJ1-2
d_call: NA
v_call: TRBV4-1
clone_size: NA
cdr3_aa: CASSPQVAYGYTF
cdr3_nt: TGCGCCAGCAGCCCGCAGGTGGCCTATGGCTACACCTTC

j_call: TRBJ2-6
d_call: TRBD1
v_call: TRBV5-8
clone_size: NA
cdr3_aa: CASSTYRTGALSSGANVLTF
cdr3_nt: TGTGCCAGCAGCACCTACCGGACAGGGGCCCTGAGCTCTGGGGCCAACGTCCTGACTTTC

j_call: TRBJ2-6
d_call: NA
v_call: TRBV4-1
clone_size: NA
cdr3_aa: CASSLGYFSGANVLTF
cdr3_nt: TGCGCCAGCAGCCTCGGGTACTTCTCTGGGGCCAACGTCCTGACTTTC

j_call: TRBJ1-4
d_call: TRBD1
v_call: TRBV5-1
clone_size: NA
cdr3_aa: CASSSPGTGANEKLFF
cdr3_nt: TGCGCCAGCAGCTCCCCCGGGACAGGGGCGAACGAAAAACTGTTTTTT

j_call: TRBJ1-3
d_call: NA
v_call: TRBV5-1
clone_size: NA
cdr3_aa: CASSLAGSGSGNTIYF
cdr3_nt: TGCGCCAGCAGCTTGGCGGGTTCCGGGTCTGGAAACACCATATATTTT

j_call: TRBJ1-1
d_call: TRBD1
v_call: TRBV10-1
clone_size: NA
cdr3_aa: CASSKIRGGTEAFF
cdr3_nt: TGCGCCAGCAGCAAAATCAGGGGGGGAACTGAAGCTTTCTTT

j_call: TRBJ2-1
d_call: TRBD2
v_call: TRBV2
clone_size: NA
cdr3_aa: CASFRRLAGGNEQLF
cdr3_nt: TGTGCCAGCTTCCGACGACTAGCGGGGGGGAATGAGCAGCTCTTC

j_call: TRBJ1-5
d_call: NA
v_call: TRBV6-5
clone_size: few
cdr3_aa: CASSSQNNQPQHF
cdr3_nt: TGTGCCAGCAGCTCTCAGAACAATCAGCCCCAGCATTTT

j_call: TRBJ1-4
d_call: TRBD1
v_call: TRBV9
clone_size: NA
cdr3_aa: CANSVRTGEEKLFF
cdr3_nt: TGTGCCAACAGCGTTAGGACAGGGGAGGAAAAACTGTTTTTT

j_call: TRBJ1-4
d_call: NA
v_call: TRBV4-1
clone_size: NA
cdr3_aa: CASSQDGRGGRNEKLFF
cdr3_nt: TGCGCCAGCAGCCAAGATGGCCGGGGGGGGCGTAATGAAAAACTGTTTTTT

j_call: TRBJ2-5
d_call: TRBD2
v_call: TRBV7-6
clone_size: once
cdr3_aa: CASSSGLAGGETQYF
cdr3_nt: TGTGCCAGCAGCTCGGGACTAGCGGGGGGAGAGACCCAGTACTTC

j_call: TRBJ1-2
d_call: NA
v_call: TRBV5-1
clone_size: once
cdr3_aa: CASSLPVSGGYTF
cdr3_nt: TGCGCCAGCAGCTTGCCCGTTTCGGGTGGCTACACCTTC

j_call: TRBJ2-7
d_call: NA
v_call: TRBV6-6
clone_size: NA
cdr3_aa: CASSYQSSYEQYF
cdr3_nt: TGTGCCAGCAGTTACCAGAGTTCCTACGAGCAGTACTTC

j_call: TRBJ1-1
d_call: NA
v_call: TRBV12-3/TRBV12-4
clone_size: few
cdr3_aa: CASSFGMNTEAFF
cdr3_nt: TGTGCCAGCAGTTTTGGCATGAACACTGAAGCTTTCTTT

j_call: TRBJ2-7
d_call: NA
v_call: TRBV9
clone_size: NA
cdr3_aa: CASSVGAATYEQYF
cdr3_nt: TGTGCCAGCAGCGTAGGGGCAGCCACCTACGAGCAGTACTTC

j_call: TRBJ2-1
d_call: TRBD2
v_call: TRBV5-4
clone_size: NA
cdr3_aa: CASRVGLAGGYSYNEQFF
cdr3_nt: TGTGCCAGCAGGGTCGGGCTAGCGGGGGGATACTCCTACAATGAGCAGTTCTTC

j_call: TRBJ1-2
d_call: TRBD1
v_call: TRBV19
clone_size: NA
cdr3_aa: CASRTGGFSNYGYTF
cdr3_nt: TGTGCCAGTAGGACAGGGGGATTCTCTAACTATGGCTACACCTTC

j_call: TRBJ1-2
d_call: TRBD1
v_call: TRBV10-3
clone_size: NA
cdr3_aa: CAVSPGQGPGGYGYTF
cdr3_nt: TGTGCCGTTTCGCCGGGACAGGGACCTGGAGGGTATGGCTACACCTTC

j_call: TRBJ1-1
d_call: NA
v_call: TRBV12-3/TRBV12-4
clone_size: NA
cdr3_aa: CASRDRGEAFF
cdr3_nt: TGTGCCAGCAGAGACCGGGGTGAAGCTTTCTTT

j_call: TRBJ1-3
d_call: NA
v_call: TRBV6-1
clone_size: NA
cdr3_aa: CASSVTTAISGNTIYF
cdr3_nt: TGTGCCAGCAGTGTCACGACAGCTATCTCTGGAAACACCATATATTTT

j_call: TRBJ1-2
d_call: TRBD1
v_call: TRBV5-1
clone_size: NA
cdr3_aa: CASSLGDSYYGYTF
cdr3_nt: TGCGCCAGCAGCTTGGGGGACAGCTACTATGGCTACACCTTC

j_call: TRBJ2-6
d_call: NA
v_call: TRBV23-1
clone_size: NA
cdr3_aa: CASSRSVGANVLTF
cdr3_nt: TGCGCCAGCAGTAGGTCGGTTGGGGCCAACGTCCTGACTTTC

j_call: TRBJ2-5
d_call: NA
v_call: TRBV19
clone_size: NA
cdr3_aa: CASSRPTGTQQETQYF
cdr3_nt: TGTGCCAGTAGTAGACCAACCGGGACACAACAAGAGACCCAGTACTTC

j_call: TRBJ1-2
d_call: NA
v_call: TRBV5-1
clone_size: NA
cdr3_aa: CASSLQPNYGYTF
cdr3_nt: TGCGCCAGCAGCTTGCAACCGAACTATGGCTACACCTTC

j_call: TRBJ2-1
d_call: NA
v_call: TRBV5-1
clone_size: NA
cdr3_aa: CASTPGGGINEQFF
cdr3_nt: TGCGCCAGCACCCCCGGCGGAGGGATCAATGAGCAGTTCTTC

j_call: TRBJ1-2
d_call: NA
v_call: TRBV29-1
clone_size: NA
cdr3_aa: CSGDTGNYGYTF
cdr3_nt: TGCAGCGGGGACACAGGGAACTATGGCTACACCTTC

j_call: TRBJ2-3
d_call: NA
v_call: TRBV7-3
clone_size: NA
cdr3_aa: CASSSGADTQYF
cdr3_nt: TGTGCCAGCAGCTCCGGCGCAGATACGCAGTATTTT

j_call: TRBJ2-1
d_call: NA
v_call: TRBV6-5
clone_size: NA
cdr3_aa: CASSPLRENEQFF
cdr3_nt: TGTGCCAGCAGCCCCCTCCGGGAGAATGAGCAGTTCTTC

j_call: TRBJ1-2
d_call: TRBD1
v_call: TRBV4-2
clone_size: NA
cdr3_aa: CASSQGDRTYSYTF
cdr3_nt: TGTGCCAGCAGCCAAGGGGACAGGACCTATAGCTACACCTTC

j_call: TRBJ2-3
d_call: NA
v_call: TRBV24-1
clone_size: NA
cdr3_aa: CATSDLPRGVHPDTQYF
cdr3_nt: TGTGCCACCAGTGATTTGCCTAGAGGAGTTCACCCAGATACGCAGTATTTT

j_call: TRBJ2-1
d_call: NA
v_call: TRBV20-1
clone_size: NA
cdr3_aa: CSASGQGLSYNEQFF
cdr3_nt: TGCAGTGCTAGTGGGCAGGGGCTATCCTACAATGAGCAGTTCTTC

j_call: TRBJ1-2
d_call: TRBD1
v_call: TRBV5-6
clone_size: NA
cdr3_aa: CASSLPGGGYGYTF
cdr3_nt: TGTGCCAGCAGCCTCCCAGGGGGGGGCTATGGCTACACCTTC

j_call: TRBJ1-5
d_call: TRBD1
v_call: TRBV6-9
clone_size: NA
cdr3_aa: CASSYSDREGRQHF
cdr3_nt: TGTGCCAGCAGTTATTCCGACAGGGAGGGCAGGCAGCATTTT

j_call: TRBJ2-1
d_call: TRBD2
v_call: TRBV6-1
clone_size: once
cdr3_aa: CASSEPGLAGPSPYNEQFF
cdr3_nt: TGTGCCAGCAGTGAGCCGGGACTAGCGGGGCCTAGTCCCTACAATGAGCAGTTCTTC

j_call: TRBJ1-5
d_call: NA
v_call: TRBV15
clone_size: NA
cdr3_aa: CATSRDLASNQPQHF
cdr3_nt: TGTGCCACCAGCAGAGATCTGGCCAGCAATCAGCCCCAGCATTTT

j_call: TRBJ1-5
d_call: TRBD1
v_call: TRBV10-3
clone_size: NA
cdr3_aa: CAISEGQGANRNQPQHF
cdr3_nt: TGTGCCATCAGTGAAGGACAGGGGGCCAACCGCAATCAGCCCCAGCATTTT

j_call: TRBJ2-3
d_call: NA
v_call: TRBV4-1
clone_size: NA
cdr3_aa: CASRDSGVDTQYF
cdr3_nt: TGCGCCAGCCGGGACTCAGGCGTAGATACGCAGTATTTT

j_call: TRBJ1-1
d_call: NA
v_call: TRBV5-4
clone_size: once
cdr3_aa: CASSSPDRNTEAFF
cdr3_nt: TGTGCCAGCAGCTCTCCGGACAGGAACACTGAAGCTTTCTTT

j_call: TRBJ2-1
d_call: NA
v_call: TRBV5-6
clone_size: NA
cdr3_aa: CASSFWGSYNEQFF
cdr3_nt: TGTGCCAGCAGCTTCTGGGGCTCCTACAATGAGCAGTTCTTC

j_call: TRBJ1-2
d_call: TRBD1
v_call: TRBV29-1
clone_size: NA
cdr3_aa: CSAGQSYGYTF
cdr3_nt: TGCAGCGCGGGACAGAGCTATGGCTACACCTTC

j_call: TRBJ2-6
d_call: NA
v_call: TRBV10-3
clone_size: NA
cdr3_aa: CAISEAGGANVLTF
cdr3_nt: TGTGCCATCAGTGAGGCGGGTGGGGCCAACGTCCTGACTTTC

j_call: TRBJ1-6
d_call: NA
v_call: TRBV19
clone_size: NA
cdr3_aa: CASSAAYNSPLHF
cdr3_nt: TGTGCCAGTAGTGCAGCTTATAATTCACCCCTCCACTTT

j_call: TRBJ1-4
d_call: NA
v_call: TRBV30
clone_size: NA
cdr3_aa: CAWALGGTEKLFF
cdr3_nt: TGTGCCTGGGCCTTGGGAGGGACTGAAAAACTGTTTTTT

j_call: TRBJ1-1
d_call: NA
v_call: TRBV9
clone_size: NA
cdr3_aa: CASSVTGNTEAFF
cdr3_nt: TGTGCCAGCAGCGTTACAGGGAACACTGAAGCTTTCTTT